Listed below are T cell receptor beta chains from one sample, sequenced in a study of beta chain features in type 1 diabetes. Measured with immunoSEQ multiplex PCR; TCRdb has only the in-frame clones, and not every one. The profile shows around 320,000 clones, about 14% of them singletons. The sequencing sample was made of central memory CD4+ T cells from blood. Source of these receptors: a young man in good health. Both conserved end residues are part of each CDR3. D genes are given only for firm matches. Expanded clones get a size class; other rows say once, few or many, or leave the size out.

size	V	D	length	J	CDR3	DNA
-	TRBV5-6	-	16	TRBJ1-2	CASSLEGDLGVHGYTF	TGTGCCAGCAGCTTGGAGGGGGACTTAGGGGTCCATGGCTACACCTTC
many	TRBV7-9	-	13	TRBJ2-2	CASSLAGPGELFF	TGTGCCAGCAGCTTAGCGGGGCCCGGGGAGCTGTTTTTT
many	TRBV4-1	TRBD2	15	TRBJ2-2	CASMGLAGQTGELFF	TGCGCCAGCATGGGACTAGCGGGACAAACCGGGGAGCTGTTTTTT
-	TRBV14	TRBD2	17	TRBJ2-1	CASSQELGLAGVDEQFF	TGTGCCAGCAGCCAAGAATTGGGACTAGCGGGAGTCGATGAGCAGTTCTTC
many	TRBV2	TRBD2	15	TRBJ2-1	CASSVLAGIINEQFF	TGTGCCAGCAGTGTACTAGCGGGGATCATCAATGAGCAGTTCTTC
-	TRBV27	TRBD1	16	TRBJ1-2	CASSPGQGSGNYGYTF	TGTGCCAGCAGTCCGGGACAGGGAAGTGGTAACTATGGCTACACCTTC
-	TRBV6-5	TRBD2	15	TRBJ2-5	CASSYSGPGGETQYF	TGTGCCAGCAGTTACTCGGGCCCGGGGGGAGAGACCCAGTACTTC
few	TRBV7-2	TRBD1	15	TRBJ1-5	CASSLAQGANQPQHF	TGTGCCAGCAGCTTAGCACAGGGGGCCAATCAGCCCCAGCATTTT
few	TRBV30	-	12	TRBJ1-3	CAWDYSGNTIYF	TGTGCCTGGGATTACTCTGGAAACACCATATATTTT
-	TRBV11-3	-	14	TRBJ2-7	CASSLGYAGVEQYF	TGTGCCAGCAGCTTAGGCTATGCTGGGGTCGAGCAGTACTTC
many	TRBV5-4	-	15	TRBJ1-1	CASSLAHRASTEAFF	TGTGCCAGCAGCTTGGCCCACAGGGCCAGCACTGAAGCTTTCTTT
few	TRBV6-1	-	13	TRBJ2-1	CASSARLAGEQFF	TGTGCCAGCAGTGCCCGGCTAGCAGGGGAGCAGTTCTTC
many	TRBV27	TRBD1	17	TRBJ2-2	CASTLATGGVYTGELFF	TGTGCCAGCACCCTAGCTACAGGGGGCGTTTACACCGGGGAGCTGTTTTTT
few	TRBV9	TRBD2	14	TRBJ2-3	CASSPGTSEDTQYF	TGTGCCAGCAGCCCCGGGACTAGCGAGGATACGCAGTATTTT
few	TRBV5-1	TRBD2	16	TRBJ2-5	CASSLGSSGDGETQYF	TGCGCCAGCAGCTTGGGTTCTAGCGGGGACGGGGAGACCCAGTACTTC
-	TRBV7-2	-	14	TRBJ1-5	CASSLVPNVQPQHF	TGTGCCAGCAGCTTAGTGCCAAATGTCCAGCCCCAGCATTTT
few	TRBV13	-	13	TRBJ1-1	CASSMGVSTEAFF	TGTGCCAGCAGCATGGGGGTTAGCACTGAAGCTTTCTTT
-	TRBV30	-	13	TRBJ1-5	CAWGRHGNQPQHF	TGTGCCTGGGGGCGACACGGCAATCAGCCCCAGCATTTT
-	TRBV27	-	15	TRBJ1-5	CASGLALGNNQPQHF	TGTGCCAGCGGTCTGGCTTTAGGAAATAATCAGCCCCAGCATTTT
-	TRBV11-2	-	15	TRBJ2-2	CASTQERTYTGELFF	TGTGCCAGCACCCAAGAACGGACCTACACCGGGGAGCTGTTTTTT
few	TRBV6-1	-	14	TRBJ2-7	CASSSSPGKHEQYF	TGTGCCAGCAGTTCTTCCCCCGGGAAACACGAGCAGTACTTC
many	TRBV18	-	15	TRBJ2-3	CASSPQLGGTDTQYF	TGTGCCAGCTCACCCCAGCTGGGGGGCACAGATACGCAGTATTTT
-	TRBV25-1	TRBD2	15	TRBJ2-1	CASSGGLASYNEQFF	TGTGCCAGCAGTGGGGGACTAGCGAGCTACAATGAGCAGTTCTTC
-	TRBV30	-	14	TRBJ2-5	CAWSAGGITETQYF	TGTGCCTGGAGTGCTGGGGGGATTACGGAGACCCAGTACTTC
-	TRBV4-1	TRBD1	15	TRBJ1-2	CASSREPGQGDGYTF	TGCGCCAGCAGCCGAGAACCGGGACAGGGGGATGGCTACACCTTC
-	TRBV5-4	TRBD2	13	TRBJ2-1	CASSQITSGRQFF	TGTGCCAGCAGCCAAATTACTAGCGGGAGGCAGTTCTTC
-	TRBV6-5	-	14	TRBJ2-5	CASSRTKTGETQYF	TGTGCCAGCAGCCGGACTAAAACAGGAGAGACCCAGTACTTC
few	TRBV7-9	TRBD1	15	TRBJ1-4	CASRDDRVLDEKLFF	TGTGCCAGCAGGGACGACAGGGTTTTGGATGAAAAACTGTTTTTT
-	TRBV5-8	-	14	TRBJ1-5	CASSLSQGRQPQHF	TGTGCCAGCAGCTTAAGCCAGGGCCGTCAGCCCCAGCATTTT
-	TRBV4-3	-	16	TRBJ1-4	CASSQDTQGVNEKLFF	TGCGCCAGCAGCCAAGATACGCAGGGAGTGAACGAAAAACTGTTTTTT
many	TRBV28	-	15	TRBJ1-3	CASSRGLRSGNTIYF	TGTGCCAGCAGCCGTGGACTCCGCTCTGGAAACACCATATATTTT
few	TRBV5-6	TRBD1	14	TRBJ2-1	CASGGQGKYNEQFF	TGTGCCAGCGGTGGACAGGGGAAATACAATGAGCAGTTCTTC
-	TRBV4-3	TRBD2	19	TRBJ2-1	CASSPRANRVAGNNNEQFF	TGCGCCAGCAGCCCGCGGGCGAATCGGGTAGCGGGGAATAACAATGAGCAGTTCTTC
many	TRBV27	TRBD1	17	TRBJ2-6	CASSSGTGLGGANVLTF	TGTGCCAGCAGTTCGGGGACAGGGCTAGGTGGGGCCAACGTCCTGACTTTC
-	TRBV5-6	-	15	TRBJ2-3	CASSSTRGSTDTQYF	TGTGCCAGCAGCTCGACACGTGGGTCCACAGATACGCAGTATTTT
few	TRBV6-5	-	11	TRBJ2-7	CASRKAYEQYF	TGTGCCAGCAGGAAAGCCTACGAGCAGTACTTC